This T cell receptor (beta chain) was captured by sequencing in a study of T-cell memory formation after mild COVID-19. Study-wide results and limits: Among clones peaking at day 37 in the second wave, SARS-CoV-2 specificity remained unconfirmed. Clones which contracted sat mainly in CM and EM if CD4+, and in EMRA if CD8+.

With constant-segment primers, 5'RACE yielded cDNA libraries of TCR alpha and TCR beta that carried sample barcodes and UMIs. Using its own MiXCR run on the 5' RACE reads, TCRdb lists one record per CDR3 protein. The sample yields about 81,000 distinct CDR3 sequences, around a quarter seen once. In the case of this clonotype: Its antigen is undetermined.

V was pared by 1 base and J by 4 bases, with 2 bases of the junction left unmatched. The germline V gene has CDR1 LGHDT and CDR2 YNNKEL (reference sequence). This CDR3 is built from 15 residues. V usage is TRBV3-1 and J usage is TRBJ1-1; TRBD1 matches 11 bases. The clonotype comes from a man aged 18 to 29 who had mild COVID-19 (a few samples of this study predate the infection). Cell type and time point are not known. The material sequenced was PBMCs or a T cell subset sorted from them (not recorded which). The CDR3: CASSQGTGGFTEAFF. DNA of the CDR3: TGTGCCAGCAGCCAAGGGACAGGGGGCTTCACTGAAGCTTTCTTT. Full variable domain (remainder filled in from reference TRBV3-1 and TRBJ1-1): DTAVSQTPKYLVTQMGNDKSIKCEQNLGHDTMYWYKQDSKKFLKIMFSYNNKELIINETVPNRFSPKSPDKAHLNLHINSLELGDSAVYFCASSQGTGGFTEAFFGQGTRLTVV.